Sequencing of this T cell receptor beta chain was carried out in a study of glioma-infiltrating T cells. Across the whole study: WHO grade II oligodendrogliomas or astrocytomas, plus non-recurrent WHO grade IV glioblastomas, were sampled. Dexamethasone exposure before glioma surgery was limited to six or fewer days.

The study's findings and limits: Above-expected tissue-blood divergence occurred in all gliomas, most in low-grade ones.

This clonotype turned up a few times. Antigen specificity is unknown. CDR1 is SGHTA, CDR2 FQGNSA, per germline. This CDR3 comprises 15 residues. Trimming cost V 1 base and J 5 bases, with 12 bases left between them. The iRepertoire nested amplicon-rescue multiplex PCR amplified TCR alpha and beta CDR3s from RNA. TCRdb analysed the multiplex PCR reads with MiXCR anew, one entry per CDR3 protein. The sample lists 300,000 to 450,000 distinct CDR3 sequences, 41% occurring once. The TCR sequence derives from a human donor with low-grade glioma or glioblastoma, undergoing nonglioma brain surgery, or in good health (not recorded which). What was sequenced was glioma tissue, nonneoplastic brain tissue, or PBMCs (not recorded which). The rearrangement joins TRBV7-2 to TRBJ2-4; tentatively, D is TRBD1 (6 bases). This chain's CDR3 is CASSLETGLQNIQYF. The CDR3 nucleotides are TGTGCCAGCAGCTTAGAGACAGGATTACAAAACATTCAGTACTTC.